This T cell receptor (beta chain) is from a study of blood T cell repertoires in COVID-19. TCRdb's table, derived via immunoSEQ multiplex PCR, lists solely in-frame clones and lacks some. The sample yields about 320,000 clones, more than 70% seen once. V was shortened by 6 bases and J by 6 bases, with 8 bases between the two germline ends. From germline, CDR1 is MNHEY and CDR2 SVGAGI. This CDR3 is built from 11 residues. The rearrangement joins TRBV6-5 to TRBJ1-1; D unclear. The specimen was peripheral blood. The receptor comes from a young man who had recovered from COVID-19. CDR3 amino acids: CASSRGAEAFF. For the CDR3, the DNA is TGTGCCAGCAGCCGAGGTGCTGAAGCTTTCTTT.